This T cell receptor (beta chain) was sequenced during a study of response to subunit inactivated influenza vaccine. The study's findings and limits: Authors suggested few new T cells are recruited by each seasonal influenza vaccination.

TCRdb processed the RT-PCR reads anew with MiXCR; each CDR3 protein has one entry. This sample carries about 530,000 distinct CDR3 sequences, roughly 12% of them seen once, and the ten largest clones take roughly 10%. On this clonotype itself: Its antigen is not identified.

V lost 1 base and J 4 bases, leaving 14 bases between the germline ends. Per germline, CDR1 DFQATT and CDR2 SNEGSKA (reference sequence). The CDR3 extends over 15 amino acids. The chain is built from TRBV20-1 and TRBJ2-1; maybe TRBD2 (5 bases). Sequencing used PBMCs from blood, obtained on the day of vaccination. The source is a middle-aged man who received an inactivated influenza vaccine. CDR3 nucleotide sequence: TGCAGTGCTAGAGGGACGCTAGCTCATTACAATGAGCAGTTCTTC. Amino acids: CSARGTLAHYNEQFF.